This T cell receptor beta chain appears in the sequencing data of a study of T cells in localized non-small cell lung cancer. Broader study findings: Exceeding tumor, uninvolved adjacent lung had the highest T cell clonality. Median detection of top 100 tumor clones in adjacent lung was 55 to 60 clones. Analysis by sequencing included only one tumor region, so heterogeneity remains possible. Higher blood T cell density tracked longer overall survival.

This clone showed up just once. Its specificity is unknown. Measured with immunoSEQ multiplex PCR; TCRdb has only the in-frame clones, and not every one. The sample lists fewer than 35,000 clones; less than 90% were seen once. V was cut by 0 bases and J by 4 bases, with 12 bases left in between. CDR3 length equals 15 residues. From germline, CDR1 is MNHEY and CDR2 SVGAGI. The chain combines TRBV6-5 with TRBJ1-2; D perhaps matches TRBD1 (5 bases). The input for sequencing was peripheral blood, taken before any cancer treatment. This TCR derives from a female donor older than 55 with stage I lung adenocarcinoma. CDR3: CASSYSGGEGYGYTF. The CDR3 nucleotides read TGTGCCAGCAGTTACTCGGGGGGGGAAGGCTATGGCTACACCTTC.